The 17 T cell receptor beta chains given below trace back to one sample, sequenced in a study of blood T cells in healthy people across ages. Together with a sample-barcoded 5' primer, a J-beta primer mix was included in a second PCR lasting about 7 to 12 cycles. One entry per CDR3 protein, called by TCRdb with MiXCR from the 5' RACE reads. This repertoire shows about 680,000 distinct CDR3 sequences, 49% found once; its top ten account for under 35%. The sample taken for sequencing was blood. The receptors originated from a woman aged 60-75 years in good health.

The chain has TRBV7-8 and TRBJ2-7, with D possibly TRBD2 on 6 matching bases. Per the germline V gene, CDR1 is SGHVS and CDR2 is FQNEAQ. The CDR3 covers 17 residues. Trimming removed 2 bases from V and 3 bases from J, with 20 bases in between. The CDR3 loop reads CASSLLGGDNYYYEQYF. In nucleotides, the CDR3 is TGTGCCAGCAGCTTATTGGGCGGGGATAACTACTACTACGAGCAGTACTTC.

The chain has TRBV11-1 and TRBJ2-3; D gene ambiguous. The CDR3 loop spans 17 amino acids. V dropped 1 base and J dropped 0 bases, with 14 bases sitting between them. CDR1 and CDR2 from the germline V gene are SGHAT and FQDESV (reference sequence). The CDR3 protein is CASSLDGPGPSTDTQYF. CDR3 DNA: TGTGCCAGCAGCTTAGATGGGCCTGGCCCTAGCACAGATACGCAGTATTTT.

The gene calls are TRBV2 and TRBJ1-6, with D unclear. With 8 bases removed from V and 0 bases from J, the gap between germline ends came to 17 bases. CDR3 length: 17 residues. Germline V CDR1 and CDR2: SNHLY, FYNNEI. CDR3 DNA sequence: TGTGCCAGCGGCAGGACGGATTCGAGCTCCTATAATTCACCCCTCCACTTT. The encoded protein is CASGRTDSSSYNSPLHF.

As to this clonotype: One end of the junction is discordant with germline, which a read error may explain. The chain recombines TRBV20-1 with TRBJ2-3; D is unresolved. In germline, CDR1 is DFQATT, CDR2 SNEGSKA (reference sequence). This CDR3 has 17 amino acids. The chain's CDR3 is CSARNPAQYSSYDEQYF. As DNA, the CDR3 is TGCAGTGCTAGAAACCCGGCCCAGTACAGCTCCTACGATGAGCAGTACTTT.

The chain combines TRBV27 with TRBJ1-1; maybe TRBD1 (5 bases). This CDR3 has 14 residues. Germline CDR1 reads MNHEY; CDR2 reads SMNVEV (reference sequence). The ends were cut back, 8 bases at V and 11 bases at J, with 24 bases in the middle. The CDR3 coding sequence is TGTGCCAGCGGAAGAGGGACGGCTGGGTTAGAGGCTTTCTTT. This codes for CASGRGTAGLEAFF.

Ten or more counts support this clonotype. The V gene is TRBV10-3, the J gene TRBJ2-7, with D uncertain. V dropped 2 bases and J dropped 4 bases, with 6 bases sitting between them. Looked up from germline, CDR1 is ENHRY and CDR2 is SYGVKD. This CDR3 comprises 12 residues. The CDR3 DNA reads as TGTGCCATCAGTGAGAATTCTTACGAGCAGTACTTC. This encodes CAISENSYEQYF.

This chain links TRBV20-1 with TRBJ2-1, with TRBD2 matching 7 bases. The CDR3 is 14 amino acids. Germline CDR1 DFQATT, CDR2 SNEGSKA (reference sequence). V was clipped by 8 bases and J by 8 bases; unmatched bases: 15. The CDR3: CSLPGPAGVHEQFF. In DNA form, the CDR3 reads TGCAGTTTACCGGGACCCGCGGGAGTCCATGAGCAGTTCTTC.

The CDR3 region is CASSLNAASGNQPQHF. The CDR3 region has the DNA TGTGCCAGCAGCTTGAACGCCGCTAGCGGCAATCAGCCCCAGCATTTT. This sequence joins TRBV7-9 and TRBJ1-5, with D uncertain. The CDR3 has 16 residues. CDR1 SEHNR and CDR2 FQNEAQ come from the germline V gene (reference sequence). Trimming cost V 3 bases and J 2 bases, with 14 bases left between them.

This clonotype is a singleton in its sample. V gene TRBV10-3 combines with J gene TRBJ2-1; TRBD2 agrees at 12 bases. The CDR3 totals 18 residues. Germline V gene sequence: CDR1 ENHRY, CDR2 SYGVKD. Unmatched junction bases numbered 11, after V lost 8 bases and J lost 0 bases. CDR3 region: CAIQQTLAGGGSYNEQFF. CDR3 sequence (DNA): TGTGCCATCCAACAAACTCTAGCGGGAGGGGGCTCCTACAATGAGCAGTTCTTC.

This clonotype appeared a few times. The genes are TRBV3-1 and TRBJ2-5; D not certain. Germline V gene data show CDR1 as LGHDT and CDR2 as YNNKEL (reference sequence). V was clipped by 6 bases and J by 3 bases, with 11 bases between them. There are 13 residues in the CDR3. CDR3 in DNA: TGTGCCAGCAGGCGATTAGGCGAAGAGACCCAGTACTTC. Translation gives CASRRLGEETQYF.

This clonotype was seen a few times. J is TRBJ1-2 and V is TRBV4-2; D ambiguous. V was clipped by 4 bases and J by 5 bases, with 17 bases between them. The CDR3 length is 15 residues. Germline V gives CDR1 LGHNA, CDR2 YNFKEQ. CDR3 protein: CASSLSDLTGYGYTF. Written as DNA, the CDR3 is TGTGCCAGCAGCCTTTCGGACCTAACCGGATATGGCTACACCTTC.

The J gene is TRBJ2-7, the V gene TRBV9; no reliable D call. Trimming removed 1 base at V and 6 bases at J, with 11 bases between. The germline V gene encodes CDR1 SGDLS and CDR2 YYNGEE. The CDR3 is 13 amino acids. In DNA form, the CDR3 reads TGTGCCAGCAGCGTAACCGGTAGTGGCGAGCAGTACTTC. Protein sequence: CASSVTGSGEQYF.

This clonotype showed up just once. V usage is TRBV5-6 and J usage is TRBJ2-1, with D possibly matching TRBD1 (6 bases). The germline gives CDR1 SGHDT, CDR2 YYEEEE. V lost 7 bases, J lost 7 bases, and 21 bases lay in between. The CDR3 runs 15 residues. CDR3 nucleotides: TGTGCCAGCGAAATTGGCACAGGGTTGGGGAATGAGCAGTTCTTC. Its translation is CASEIGTGLGNEQFF.

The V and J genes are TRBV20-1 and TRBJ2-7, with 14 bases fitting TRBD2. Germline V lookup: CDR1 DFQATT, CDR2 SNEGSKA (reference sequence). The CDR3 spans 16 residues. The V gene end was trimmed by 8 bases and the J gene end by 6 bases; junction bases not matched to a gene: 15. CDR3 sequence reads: CSLDPGTSGSLSEQYF. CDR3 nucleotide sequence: TGCAGTCTCGATCCCGGGACTAGCGGGAGTCTCTCCGAGCAGTACTTC.

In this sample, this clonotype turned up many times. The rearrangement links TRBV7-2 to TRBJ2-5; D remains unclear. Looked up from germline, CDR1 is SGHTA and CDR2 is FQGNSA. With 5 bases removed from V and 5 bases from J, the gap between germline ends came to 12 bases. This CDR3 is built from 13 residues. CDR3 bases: TGTGCCAGCAGCAAAAGGGTGGGGGAGACCCAGTACTTC. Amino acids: CASSKRVGETQYF. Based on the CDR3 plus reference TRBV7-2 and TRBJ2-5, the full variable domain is GAGVSQSPSNKVTEKGKDVELRCDPISGHTALYWYRQSLGQGLEFLIYFQGNSAPDKSGLPSDRFSAERTGGSVSTLTIQRTQQEDSAVYLCASSKRVGETQYFGPGTRLLVL.

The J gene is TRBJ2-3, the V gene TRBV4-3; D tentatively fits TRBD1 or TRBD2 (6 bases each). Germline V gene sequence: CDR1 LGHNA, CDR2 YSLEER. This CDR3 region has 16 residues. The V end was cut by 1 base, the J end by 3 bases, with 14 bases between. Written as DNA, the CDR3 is TGCGCCAGCAGCCAAGGAGTAGGGGGGAGTACAGATACGCAGTATTTT. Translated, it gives CASSQGVGGSTDTQYF.

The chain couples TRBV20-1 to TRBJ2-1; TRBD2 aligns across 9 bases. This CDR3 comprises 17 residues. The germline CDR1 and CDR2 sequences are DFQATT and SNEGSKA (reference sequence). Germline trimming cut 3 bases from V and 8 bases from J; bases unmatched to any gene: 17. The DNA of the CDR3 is TGCAGTGCTAGGACGGACCCGTTAGGGACTAGCCTTTATGAGCAGTTCTTC. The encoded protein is CSARTDPLGTSLYEQFF.